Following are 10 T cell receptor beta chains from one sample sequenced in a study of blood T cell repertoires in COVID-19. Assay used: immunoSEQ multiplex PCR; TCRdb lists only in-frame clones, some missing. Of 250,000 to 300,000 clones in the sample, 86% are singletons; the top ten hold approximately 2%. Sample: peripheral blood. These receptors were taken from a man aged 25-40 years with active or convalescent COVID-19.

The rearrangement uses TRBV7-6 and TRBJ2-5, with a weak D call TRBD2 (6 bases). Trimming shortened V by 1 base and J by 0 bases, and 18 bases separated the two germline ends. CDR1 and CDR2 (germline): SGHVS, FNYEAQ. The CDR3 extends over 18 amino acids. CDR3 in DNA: TGTGCCAGCAGCTTAGGGGCAGGTGGGGGACTGTACCAAGAGACCCAGTACTTC. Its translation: CASSLGAGGGLYQETQYF.

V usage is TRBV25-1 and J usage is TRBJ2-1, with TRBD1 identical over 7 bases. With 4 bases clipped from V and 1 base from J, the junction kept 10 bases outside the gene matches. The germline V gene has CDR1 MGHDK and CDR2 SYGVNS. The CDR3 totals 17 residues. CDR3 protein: CASSGAPGQKSYNEQFF. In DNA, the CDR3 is TGTGCCAGCAGTGGTGCCCCGGGACAGAAATCCTACAATGAGCAGTTCTTC.

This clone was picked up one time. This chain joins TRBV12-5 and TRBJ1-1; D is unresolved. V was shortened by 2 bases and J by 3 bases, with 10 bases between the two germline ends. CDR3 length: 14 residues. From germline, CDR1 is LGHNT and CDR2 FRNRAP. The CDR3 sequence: CASGLIAGDTEAFF. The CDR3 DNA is TGTGCTAGTGGTTTGATTGCGGGAGACACTGAAGCTTTCTTT.

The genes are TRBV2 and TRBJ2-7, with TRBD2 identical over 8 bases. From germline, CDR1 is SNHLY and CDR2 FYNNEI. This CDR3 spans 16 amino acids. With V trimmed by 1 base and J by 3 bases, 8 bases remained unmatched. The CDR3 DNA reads TGTGCCAGCAGTGAAGAGGGTAGCGGGGACATCTACGAGCAGTACTTC. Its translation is CASSEEGSGDIYEQYF.

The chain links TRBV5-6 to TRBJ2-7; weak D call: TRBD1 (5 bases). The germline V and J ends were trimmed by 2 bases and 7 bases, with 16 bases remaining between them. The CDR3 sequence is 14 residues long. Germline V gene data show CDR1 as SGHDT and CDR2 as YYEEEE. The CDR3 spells CASSFGQGLVEQYF. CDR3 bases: TGTGCCAGCAGCTTCGGGCAGGGTTTGGTAGAGCAGTACTTC.

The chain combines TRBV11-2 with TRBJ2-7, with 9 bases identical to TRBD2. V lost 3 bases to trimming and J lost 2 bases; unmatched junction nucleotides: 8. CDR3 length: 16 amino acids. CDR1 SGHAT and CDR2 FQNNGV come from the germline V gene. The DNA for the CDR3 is TGTGCCAGCAGCTTGTCATTAGCGGGGGCCCCCTACGAGCAGTACTTC. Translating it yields CASSLSLAGAPYEQYF. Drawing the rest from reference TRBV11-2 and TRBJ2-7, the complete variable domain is EAGVAQSPRYKIIEKRQSVAFWCNPISGHATLYWYQQILGQGPKLLIQFQNNGVVDDSQLPKDRFSAERLKGVDSTLKIQPAKLEDSAVYLCASSLSLAGAPYEQYFGPGTRLTVT.

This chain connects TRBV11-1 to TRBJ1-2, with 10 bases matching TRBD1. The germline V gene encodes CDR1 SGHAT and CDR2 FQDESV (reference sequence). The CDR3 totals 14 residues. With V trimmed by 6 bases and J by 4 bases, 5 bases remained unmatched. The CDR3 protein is CASSLGQGPYGYTF. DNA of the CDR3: TGTGCCAGCAGTTTGGGACAGGGGCCCTATGGCTACACCTTC.

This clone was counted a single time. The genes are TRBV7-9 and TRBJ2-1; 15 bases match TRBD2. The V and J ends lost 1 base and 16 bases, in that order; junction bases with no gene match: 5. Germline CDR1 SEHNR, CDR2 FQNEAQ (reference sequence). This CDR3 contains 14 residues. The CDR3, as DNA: TGTGCCAGCAGCTTAGGGACTAGCGGGGGGGTAGCCTTCTTC. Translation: CASSLGTSGGVAFF.

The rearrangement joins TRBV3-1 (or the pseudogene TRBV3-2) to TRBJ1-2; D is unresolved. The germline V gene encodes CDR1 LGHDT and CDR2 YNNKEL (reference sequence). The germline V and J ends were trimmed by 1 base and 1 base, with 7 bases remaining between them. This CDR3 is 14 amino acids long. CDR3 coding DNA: TGTGCCAGCAGCCAAGGTTCCAGTAACTATGGCTACACCTTC. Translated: CASSQGSSNYGYTF.

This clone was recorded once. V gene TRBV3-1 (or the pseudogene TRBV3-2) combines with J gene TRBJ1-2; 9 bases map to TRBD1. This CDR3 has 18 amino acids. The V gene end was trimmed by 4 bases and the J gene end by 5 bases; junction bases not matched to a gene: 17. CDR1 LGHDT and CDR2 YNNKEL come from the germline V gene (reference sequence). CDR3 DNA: TGTGCCAGCAGCCCCCGAACCCCCGGGACAGGGAGGTTGTATGGCTACACCTTC. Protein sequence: CASSPRTPGTGRLYGYTF.